This passage covers 26 T cell receptor beta chains from one sample sequenced in a study of Tregs in tolerant kidney transplant recipients. Mixed chimerism was transient after nonmyeloablative marrow transplants from related graft donors. Measured with immunoSEQ multiplex PCR; TCRdb has only the in-frame clones, and not every one. The table shows some 56,000 clones, with 90% to 95% occurring only once. The specimen comprised CD8+ T cells from blood (PBMCs), sampled 24 months after the transplant. The receptors were gathered from a human patient who received a combined kidney and bone marrow transplant. Some T cells may originate from the graft donor.

V is TRBV28 and J is TRBJ2-7, with 7 bases identical to TRBD1. The V and J ends lost 4 bases and 3 bases, in that order; junction bases with no gene match: 12. The V gene's germline CDR1 is MDHEN and CDR2 SYDVKM. The length of the CDR3 is 16 residues. CDR3 amino acids: CASSSDRERDSYEQYF. The CDR3 nucleotides read TGTGCCAGCAGTTCAGACAGGGAAAGGGACAGCTACGAGCAGTACTTC. The full variable domain, with the rest looked up from reference TRBV28 and TRBJ2-7, is DVKVTQSSRYLVKRTGEKVFLECVQDMDHENMFWYRQDPGLGLRLIYFSYDVKMKEKGDIPEGYSVSREKKERFSLILESASTNQTSMYLCASSSDRERDSYEQYFGPGTRLTVT.

This clone was picked up one time. V usage is TRBV29-1 and J usage is TRBJ1-2; the D gene is possibly TRBD1 (5 bases). The CDR3 consists of 14 residues. V gave up 1 base and J gave up 3 bases, with 12 bases separating them. Looked up from germline, CDR1 is SQVTM and CDR2 is ANQGSEA. CDR3 bases: TGCAGCGTTGAAGGACAGCACCGAGACTATGGCTACACCTTC. It encodes CSVEGQHRDYGYTF. The full variable domain, in which reference TRBV29-1 and TRBJ1-2 provide the parts outside the CDR3, is SAVISQKPSRDICQRGTSLTIQCQVDSQVTMMFWYRQQPGQSLTLIATANQGSEATYESGFVIDKFPISRPNLTFSTLTVSNMSPEDSSIYLCSVEGQHRDYGYTFGSGTRLTVV.

The rearrangement links TRBV15 to TRBJ2-2; D ambiguous. With 3 bases removed from V and 0 bases from J, the gap between germline ends came to 5 bases. Germline values: CDR1 LNHNV, CDR2 YYDKDF (reference sequence). The CDR3 runs to 14 residues. This CDR3 is CATSSPANTGELFF. DNA for the CDR3: TGTGCCACCAGCAGTCCTGCGAACACCGGGGAGCTGTTTTTT. Full variable domain (rest looked up from reference TRBV15 and TRBJ2-2): DAMVIQNPRYQVTQFGKPVTLSCSQTLNHNVMYWYQQKSSQAPKLLFHYYDKDFNNEADTPDNFQSRRPNTSFCFLDIRSPGLGDTAMYLCATSSPANTGELFFGEGSRLTVL.

The chain carries TRBV15 and TRBJ2-5; 8 nucleotides line up with TRBD1. J was trimmed by 5 bases and V by 0 bases; bases with no gene match: 11. The CDR3 is 17 amino acids. The germline CDR1 and CDR2 sequences are LNHNV and YYDKDF (reference sequence). The CDR3 protein is CATSRDLGQEPWETQYF. The CDR3 DNA follows: TGTGCCACCAGCAGAGATCTGGGACAGGAACCTTGGGAGACCCAGTACTTC.

This clone has a handful of counts. V and J are TRBV19 and TRBJ2-2; D remains ambiguous. V dropped 3 bases and J dropped 6 bases, with 14 bases sitting between them. This CDR3 has 15 amino acids. In germline, CDR1 is LNHDA, CDR2 SQIVND (reference sequence). CDR3 in amino acids: CASSIVVPTAGELFF. The CDR3 region has the DNA TGTGCCAGTAGTATCGTAGTACCCACCGCCGGGGAGCTGTTTTTT. Variable domain in full (rest from reference TRBV19 and TRBJ2-2): DGGITQSPKYLFRKEGQNVTLSCEQNLNHDAMYWYRQDPGQGLRLIYYSQIVNDFQKGDIAEGYSVSREKKESFPLTVTSAQKNPTAFYLCASSIVVPTAGELFFGEGSRLTVL.

V is TRBV4-3 and J is TRBJ2-5, with unresolved D. The CDR3 length is 15 residues. CDR1 and CDR2 from the germline V gene are LGHNA and YSLEER. The V gene lost 2 bases and the J gene lost 0 bases, with 10 bases spanning the gap. CDR3 DNA sequence: TGCGCCAGCAGCCAAAGGCGGCAATACCAAGAGACCCAGTACTTC. It translates to CASSQRRQYQETQYF.

This clone was recorded only once. This chain links TRBV15 with TRBJ2-6; a possible D gene is TRBD1 (5 bases). The CDR3 is 16 residues long. Germline-derived CDR1 and CDR2 are LNHNV and YYDKDF (reference sequence). The germline V and J ends were trimmed by 5 bases and 0 bases, with 11 bases remaining between them. The CDR3 reads CATSAQQVSGANVLTF. The CDR3 nucleotides read TGTGCCACCAGCGCCCAACAGGTCTCTGGGGCCAACGTCCTGACTTTC.

The chain uses TRBV19 and TRBJ2-7, with 9 bases matching TRBD1. The V and J ends lost 3 bases and 4 bases, in that order; junction bases with no gene match: 4. Germline-derived CDR1 and CDR2 are LNHDA and SQIVND (reference sequence). The CDR3 sequence is 14 residues long. CDR3 region: CASSIGGQGYEQYF. The CDR3 DNA follows: TGTGCCAGTAGTATTGGGGGACAGGGTTACGAGCAGTACTTC.

The CDR3 here is CASSFTESYEQYF. CDR3 sequence (DNA): TGTGCCAGCAGTTTTACAGAGTCCTACGAGCAGTACTTC. The rearrangement joins TRBV27 to TRBJ2-7; no clear D. Trimming left V 3 bases short and J 1 base short, with 7 bases between. Germline values: CDR1 MNHEY, CDR2 SMNVEV (reference sequence). This CDR3 spans 13 amino acids.

CDR3 coding DNA: TGTGCCAGCAGCTTTCCGGGGACAGGGGATACCTACGAGCAGTACTTC. This sequence encodes CASSFPGTGDTYEQYF. The genes are TRBV7-9 and TRBJ2-7; 10 bases align to TRBD1. CDR1 and CDR2 from the germline V gene are SEHNR and FQNEAQ (reference sequence). The ends lost 3 bases at V and 2 bases at J; junction bases unmatched: 7. CDR3 size: 16 residues.

A note on this clone: The same CDR3 is also encoded by other DNA sequences in this sample. The chain is built from TRBV4-1 and TRBJ1-6, with 7 nucleotides matching TRBD1. Germline V CDR1 and CDR2: MGHRA, YSYEKL. The CDR3 spans 17 residues. The V and J ends lost 4 bases and 2 bases, in that order; junction bases with no gene match: 8. CDR3: CASSPVQGSPYNSPLHF. CDR3 DNA: TGCGCCAGCAGCCCGGTACAGGGGTCGCCCTATAATTCACCCCTCCACTTT.

The rearrangement links TRBV29-1 to TRBJ2-1, with a possible D match to TRBD2 (6 bases). Germline V gives CDR1 SQVTM, CDR2 ANQGSEA. CDR3 length: 14 residues. The V end lost 3 bases, the J end lost 5 bases, and 14 bases lay between the germline ends. The CDR3, as DNA: TGCAGCGTTGAGGGTCGGGAGTTCCACAATGAGCAGTTCTTC. It specifies CSVEGREFHNEQFF.

The chain employs TRBV11-2 and TRBJ2-5; 10 nucleotides match TRBD2. J lost 4 bases, V lost 1 base, and 9 bases had no gene match. CDR1 is SGHAT, CDR2 FQNNGV, per germline. This CDR3 contains 17 residues. The CDR3 loop is CASSLGSPSGSSETQYF. CDR3 nucleotide sequence: TGTGCCAGCAGCTTAGGTTCCCCTAGCGGGAGCTCAGAGACCCAGTACTTC.

The genes are TRBV12-5 and TRBJ2-7; 10 bases align to TRBD2. CDR3 length equals 16 residues. With 2 bases clipped from V and 6 bases from J, the junction kept 10 bases outside the gene matches. Germline V gene lookup returns CDR1 LGHNT and CDR2 FRNRAP. CDR3 bases: TGTGCTAGTGGTTTGACAAGGGTAGCGGGAGGCGTCGAGCAGTACTTC. This translates into CASGLTRVAGGVEQYF.

The chain links TRBV13 to TRBJ2-1; 12 bases agree with TRBD2. The CDR3 sequence is 16 residues long. Trimming took 5 bases from V and 8 from J; bases not matched to a gene: 10. Germline V gene data show CDR1 as PRHDT and CDR2 as FYEKMQ (reference sequence). The CDR3: CASSPPSSGGADEQFF. CDR3 nucleotide sequence: TGTGCCAGCAGCCCCCCCTCTAGCGGGGGGGCCGATGAGCAGTTCTTC.

The genes are TRBV7-6 and TRBJ1-1; 8 bases align to TRBD1. With 1 base clipped from V and 10 bases from J, the junction kept 5 bases outside the gene matches. CDR1 is SGHVS and CDR2 is FNYEAQ in the germline V gene. The CDR3 runs 13 residues. The CDR3 DNA is TGTGCCAGCAGCTTAGGGACAGGGTCTGGAGCTTTCTTT. Amino acids: CASSLGTGSGAFF.

This clone turned up a few times. The chain recombines TRBV28 with TRBJ2-2; D is possibly TRBD1 (6 bases). The CDR3 sequence is 17 residues long. The V gene's germline CDR1 is MDHEN and CDR2 SYDVKM. Trimming shortened V by 3 bases and J by 5 bases, and 19 bases separated the two germline ends. The CDR3 reads CASSFLTGRIGTGELFF. For the CDR3, the DNA is TGTGCCAGCAGTTTTCTGACAGGCCGGATCGGTACCGGGGAGCTGTTTTTT.

The J gene is TRBJ2-3, the V gene TRBV27, with D uncertain. V was cut by 5 bases and J by 0 bases, with 9 bases left in between. There are 14 residues in the CDR3. Germline V CDR1 and CDR2: MNHEY, SMNVEV (reference sequence). CDR3 loop: CASSPLVSTDTQYF. Written as DNA, the CDR3 is TGTGCCAGCAGTCCACTCGTTAGCACAGATACGCAGTATTTT.

CDR3 sequence (DNA): TGTGCCAGCAATAGCGGGTTCAATGAGCAGTTCTTC. Protein sequence: CASNSGFNEQFF. The V and J genes are TRBV19 and TRBJ2-1; TRBD2 matches at 7 bases. The CDR3 covers 12 residues. V was pared by 9 bases and J by 6 bases, with 5 bases of the junction left unmatched. Germline CDR1 and CDR2: LNHDA and SQIVND (reference sequence).

In DNA, the CDR3 is TGTGCCAGCAGCTCGCCGGGACTAGCGGGAGTGAGAGCCGGGGAGCTGTTTTTT. It yields the protein CASSSPGLAGVRAGELFF. The V and J genes are TRBV7-9 and TRBJ2-2; 14 bases are a match to TRBD2. The J segment lost 6 bases and the V segment lost 4 bases, leaving 10 bases of the junction unmatched. CDR1 and CDR2 (germline): SEHNR, FQNEAQ (reference sequence). CDR3 length equals 18 residues.

This chain connects TRBV30 to TRBJ1-1; unclear D gene. Germline V gives CDR1 GTSNPN, CDR2 SVGIG (reference sequence). There are 13 residues in the CDR3. V was clipped by 0 bases and J by 1 base, with 6 bases between them. This CDR3 reads CAWSVHGNTEAFF. The CDR3 region has the DNA TGTGCCTGGAGTGTACATGGGAACACTGAAGCTTTCTTT.

The J gene is TRBJ2-7, the V gene TRBV13; D gene unclear. The germline V and J ends were trimmed by 1 base and 4 bases, with 8 bases remaining between them. The CDR3 covers 13 residues. Germline loops: CDR1 PRHDT, CDR2 FYEKMQ (reference sequence). CDR3 sequence: CASSLVPEYEQYF. The CDR3 DNA reads TGTGCCAGCAGCTTAGTTCCTGAGTACGAGCAGTACTTC. The full variable domain, rest sourced from reference TRBV13 and TRBJ2-7, is AAGVIQSPRHLIKEKRETATLKCYPIPRHDTVYWYQQGPGQDPQFLISFYEKMQSDKGSIPDRFSAQQFSDYHSELNMSSLELGDSALYFCASSLVPEYEQYFGPGTRLTVT.

The chain combines TRBV15 with TRBJ2-5; D call uncertain. Trimming stripped 6 bases from V and 5 bases from J, with 13 bases between. This CDR3 has 13 residues. CDR1 and CDR2 (germline): LNHNV, YYDKDF (reference sequence). CDR3 nucleotides: TGTGCCACCAGTATCCCGGGTAGGGAGACCCAGTACTTC. Translation gives CATSIPGRETQYF.

The CDR3 sequence: CASSKEHRGSNQPQHF. The CDR3 DNA follows: TGTGCCAGCAGCAAAGAACACAGGGGGAGCAATCAGCCCCAGCATTTT. The rearrangement joins TRBV21-1 to TRBJ1-5; TRBD1 is taken as the D call from the table, unchecked against the DNA. TRBV21-1 is an annotated pseudogene. The length of the CDR3 is 16 residues.

The rearrangement links TRBV19 to TRBJ2-3; D perhaps matches TRBD2 (5 bases). Deletions cut 10 bases from V and 4 bases from J, with 21 bases between. The CDR3 is made up of 15 amino acids. Germline values: CDR1 LNHDA, CDR2 SQIVND (reference sequence). CDR3 region: CATHTGYGLADTQYF. CDR3 bases: TGTGCCACTCATACGGGGTACGGGCTGGCAGATACGCAGTATTTT.

The chain is built from TRBV2 and TRBJ1-2; 7 positions agree with TRBD1. The V segment lost 6 bases and the J segment 5 bases; nucleotides outside the gene matches: 6. Germline V gene data show CDR1 as SNHLY and CDR2 as FYNNEI. The CDR3 runs to 13 residues. CDR3 DNA: TGTGCCAGCAGCACAGGGGCCGCTTATGGCTACACCTTC. Its translation is CASSTGAAYGYTF.